The source of this T cell receptor beta chain is a study of blood T cell repertoires in COVID-19. Study-level information: Researchers got acute and convalescent COVID-19 samples from the United States, Italy and Spain. The cDNA or gDNA used as material had been derived from T cells, B-cell-depleted T cells, or PBMCs.

From germline, CDR1 is MGHRA and CDR2 YSYEKL. There are 16 residues in the CDR3. V lost 2 bases and J lost 0, with 8 bases in between. As processed by the authors: Estimates of nucleated cell counts were drawn from the amplification of reference gene primers. Assay: immunoSEQ multiplex PCR; the TCRdb copy retains only in-frame clones and omits some. The DNA gave D and trimming, while V, J and clone size come from that table. The sample has tens of thousands of clones; more than 80% are singletons. In this sample, this clone turned up a few times. Sequencing was performed on peripheral blood. The sequence derives from a man aged 55 to 70 in a cohort sampled during active COVID-19. The rearrangement joins TRBV4-1 to TRBJ1-6; no firm D call. The CDR3 sequence: CASSQTVSSYNSPLHF. As DNA, the CDR3 is TGCGCCAGCAGCCAAACAGTGAGCTCCTATAATTCACCCCTCCACTTT.